The next 20 T cell receptor beta chains were all read from a single sample in a study of identical twins (dated by TCRdb to 2015 to 2016). The library relied on 5' RACE. These reads were obtained on an Illumina HiSeq 2000. TCRdb reworked the public reads: Q25 trimming with fastp, MiXCR clone assembly, productive beta chains retained. Rows with a matching CDR3 protein are joined into one entry that keeps the most common DNA and genes. A total of a few hundred thousand distinct CDR3 sequences appear in this sample, around 15% of them only once. The ten largest clones add up to around 0.48% of the sample. These data also formed part of another study, on yellow fever vaccine responses in identical twins.

Sequencing input: CD4+ T cells sorted from blood. These TCRs come from a woman younger than 30 in good health.

The gene calls are TRBV20-1 and TRBJ2-3, with a possible D match to TRBD1 (5 bases). V was trimmed by 2 bases and J by 5 bases, leaving 11 bases between them. The CDR3 extends over 13 amino acids. The V gene's germline CDR1 is DFQATT and CDR2 SNEGSKA (reference sequence). As DNA, the CDR3 is TGCAGTGCTAGATCATGGGGCGTAGATACGCAGTATTTT. Protein product: CSARSWGVDTQYF.

The rearrangement uses TRBV2 and TRBJ2-3, with 10 nucleotides matching TRBD1. Germline CDR1 and CDR2: SNHLY and FYNNEI. The CDR3 totals 14 residues. V lost 7 bases and J lost 3; bases outside the gene matches: 4. The CDR3, as DNA: TGTGCCAGCACCTGGGACAGGGGTACAGATACGCAGTATTTT. Residues: CASTWDRGTDTQYF.

There are a few counts of this clonotype. This chain uses TRBV3-1 with TRBJ2-3; 7 bases map to TRBD2. Germline assignment: CDR1 LGHDT and CDR2 YNNKEL (reference sequence). The CDR3 contains 13 residues. J lost 8 bases, V lost 5 bases, and 7 bases had no gene match. Here the CDR3 reads CASSGTERGTQYF. Written as DNA, the CDR3 is TGTGCCAGCAGCGGGACGGAGCGGGGTACGCAGTATTTT.

The table lists this clonotype with a few counts. The V call is TRBV24-1, the J call TRBJ1-4, with TRBD1 matching over 9 bases. Per germline, CDR1 KGHDR and CDR2 SFDVKD. With V trimmed by 4 bases and J by 5 bases, 4 bases remained unmatched. The CDR3 covers 15 residues. The CDR3: CATSDPTGGNEKLFF. The DNA for the CDR3 is TGTGCCACCAGTGACCCTACAGGGGGCAATGAAAAACTGTTTTTT.

This clonotype was found a few times. The CDR3 DNA is TGTGCCAGCAGCCCGGGTATAACTGGGACCCTCACCCAAGAGACCCAGTACTTC. Encoded protein: CASSPGITGTLTQETQYF. The J gene is TRBJ2-5, the V gene TRBV5-6; D is perhaps TRBD1 or TRBD2 (5 bases each). Germline CDR1 is SGHDT and CDR2 is YYEEEE. Trimming removed 4 bases from V and 1 base from J, with 23 bases in between. CDR3 size: 18 residues.

This clonotype was observed a handful of times. This chain uses TRBV24-1 with TRBJ2-1; D uncertain. V lost 4 bases to trimming and J lost 2 bases, with 11 bases between them. CDR3 length: 15 amino acids. The V gene's germline CDR1 is KGHDR and CDR2 SFDVKD. The CDR3 coding sequence is TGTGCCACCAGTGACGGCGGACCAACCTACAATGAGCAGTTCTTC. Translation gives CATSDGGPTYNEQFF.

This clonotype came up a few times. V is TRBV7-6 and J is TRBJ1-6; a possible D gene is TRBD1 (6 bases). This CDR3 has 17 amino acids. V was pared by 4 bases and J by 5 bases, with 18 bases between. Germline V gene sequence: CDR1 SGHVS, CDR2 FNYEAQ. The CDR3 region is CASSWGWGPGDNSPLHF. The DNA for the CDR3 is TGTGCCAGCAGCTGGGGCTGGGGGCCCGGAGATAATTCACCCCTCCACTTT.

The V gene is TRBV5-5, the J gene TRBJ1-1; no definite D call. V was clipped by 1 base and J by 3 bases, with 10 bases between them. In germline, CDR1 is SGHKS, CDR2 YYEKEE (reference sequence). The CDR3 sequence is 14 residues long. The DNA for the CDR3 is TGTGCCAGCAGCTTGTGGAACGCGGACACTGAAGCTTTCTTT. Amino acids: CASSLWNADTEAFF.

This clonotype was picked up a small number of times. The V call is TRBV7-9, the J call TRBJ2-5, with D unresolved. Trimming took off 5 bases at V and 7 bases at J, with 8 bases between the two ends. This CDR3 contains 11 residues. Per the germline V gene, CDR1 is SEHNR and CDR2 is FQNEAQ (reference sequence). CDR3 nucleotide sequence: TGTGCCAGCAGCACCCTTGGGACCCAGTACTTC. Translated: CASSTLGTQYF.

This chain uses TRBV12-3 or TRBV12-4 with TRBJ1-2, with 7 nucleotides matching TRBD1. The CDR3 is 13 amino acids. V was pared by 6 bases and J by 7 bases, with 8 bases of the junction left unmatched. The CDR3 DNA is TGTGCCAGCAGACGTGGGACAGTGAGTGGCTACACCTTC. Its translation: CASRRGTVSGYTF.

This clonotype was counted at least ten times. The J gene is TRBJ1-5, the V gene TRBV7-2; no reliable D call. Germline CDR1 reads SGHTA; CDR2 reads FQGNSA. The CDR3 has 14 residues. V was cut by 7 bases and J by 2 bases, with 12 bases left in between. The CDR3 DNA sequence: TGTGCCAGCACCCCGCAGTTGGGCAATCAGCCCCAGCATTTT. It specifies CASTPQLGNQPQHF.

This clonotype has just a few counts. The chain carries TRBV29-1 and TRBJ2-3; no clear D gene. V gave up 2 bases and J gave up 4 bases, with 13 bases separating them. Looked up from germline, CDR1 is SQVTM and CDR2 is ANQGSEA. The length of the CDR3 is 14 residues. In DNA form, the CDR3 reads TGCAGCGTTGAATTCGATGGGTATTCAGATACGCAGTATTTT. As protein: CSVEFDGYSDTQYF.

CDR3 residues: CASTFSGGPQETQYF. The CDR3 DNA is TGTGCCAGCACTTTTAGCGGGGGGCCCCAAGAGACCCAGTACTTC. The rearrangement uses TRBV12-3 or TRBV12-4 and TRBJ2-5; 10 bases are shared with TRBD2. The V segment lost 7 bases and the J segment 1 base; nucleotides outside the gene matches: 6. This CDR3 has 15 amino acids.

There are a few counts of this clonotype. The gene calls are TRBV6-1 and TRBJ2-3, with 8 positions matching TRBD1. The V segment lost 6 bases and the J segment 0 bases; nucleotides outside the gene matches: 5. Germline values: CDR1 MNHNS, CDR2 SASEGT. The CDR3 runs 15 residues. The CDR3 DNA sequence: TGTGCCAGCAGCCTGGGACAGGTTAGCACAGATACGCAGTATTTT. The encoded protein is CASSLGQVSTDTQYF.

The J gene is TRBJ2-3, the V gene TRBV20-1; 9 bases line up with TRBD2. V lost 2 bases to trimming and J lost 4 bases; unmatched junction nucleotides: 4. Germline V gene lookup returns CDR1 DFQATT and CDR2 SNEGSKA (reference sequence). The CDR3 runs to 14 residues. The CDR3 sequence: CSARPGLAADTQYF. As DNA, the CDR3 is TGCAGTGCTAGACCGGGACTAGCAGCAGATACGCAGTATTTT.

This clonotype was counted only a few times. CDR3 protein: CSARGGAGGYNEQFF. The CDR3 DNA reads as TGCAGTGCTAGAGGGGGAGCGGGAGGCTACAATGAGCAGTTCTTC. The chain carries TRBV20-1 and TRBJ2-1; 9 bases map to TRBD2. V lost 1 base to trimming and J lost 3 bases; unmatched junction nucleotides: 4. The germline V gene has CDR1 DFQATT and CDR2 SNEGSKA (reference sequence). The CDR3 is 15 amino acids.

The CDR3 sequence: CSAEEGFPQETQYF. The CDR3 nucleotides are TGCAGTGCCGAAGAGGGATTTCCGCAAGAGACCCAGTACTTC. The J gene is TRBJ2-5, the V gene TRBV20-1; TRBD2 is a possible D gene (5 bases). This CDR3 comprises 14 residues. Trimming pared 6 bases from V and 2 bases from J, leaving 16 bases between. Germline CDR1 is DFQATT and CDR2 is SNEGSKA (reference sequence).

A few counts support this clonotype. The chain is built from TRBV15 and TRBJ1-4; no definite D call. Germline V gene data show CDR1 as LNHNV and CDR2 as YYDKDF (reference sequence). CDR3 length equals 15 residues. V lost 0 bases, J lost 7 bases, and 12 bases lay in between. CDR3 in amino acids: CATSRDQFSGEKLFF. CDR3 bases: TGTGCCACCAGCAGAGATCAGTTCTCGGGTGAAAAACTGTTTTTT.

This clonotype was observed a handful of times. This chain connects TRBV19 to TRBJ2-1; 8 bases are a match to TRBD2. Germline lookup yields CDR1 LNHDA and CDR2 SQIVND (reference sequence). This CDR3 region has 15 residues. Losses at the gene ends were 3 bases for V and 7 bases for J; bases not matched to a gene: 8. This CDR3 reads CASSMTSVYRNEQFF. The CDR3 DNA reads as TGTGCCAGTAGTATGACTAGCGTTTATCGTAATGAGCAGTTCTTC.

This chain uses TRBV5-1 with TRBJ2-3, with 9 positions matching TRBD1. CDR1 SGHRS and CDR2 YFSETQ come from the germline V gene. CDR3 length: 16 amino acids. J lost 4 bases, V lost 1 base, and 7 bases had no gene match. The CDR3 nucleotides read TGCGCCAGCAGCTTGACAGGGGGCCGTGGGTCAGATACGCAGTATTTT. This sequence encodes CASSLTGGRGSDTQYF. Filled out from reference TRBV5-1 and TRBJ2-3, the complete variable domain reads KAGVTQTPRYLIKTRGQQVTLSCSPISGHRSVSWYQQTPGQGLQFLFEYFSETQRNKGNFPGRFSGRQFSNSRSEMNVSTLELGDSALYLCASSLTGGRGSDTQYFGPGTRLTVL.